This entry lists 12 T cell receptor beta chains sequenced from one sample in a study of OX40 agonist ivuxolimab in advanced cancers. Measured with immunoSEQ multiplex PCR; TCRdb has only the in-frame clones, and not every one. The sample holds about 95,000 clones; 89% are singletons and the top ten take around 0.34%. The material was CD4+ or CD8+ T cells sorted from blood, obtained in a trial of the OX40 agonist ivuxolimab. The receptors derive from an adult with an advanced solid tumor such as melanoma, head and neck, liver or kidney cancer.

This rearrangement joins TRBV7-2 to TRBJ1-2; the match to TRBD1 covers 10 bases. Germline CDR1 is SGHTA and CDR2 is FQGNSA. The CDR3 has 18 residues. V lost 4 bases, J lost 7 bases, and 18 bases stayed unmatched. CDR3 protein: CASSSDVPGQGIGAGYTF. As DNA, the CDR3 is TGTGCCAGCAGCTCGGACGTCCCGGGACAGGGGATTGGAGCTGGCTACACCTTC.

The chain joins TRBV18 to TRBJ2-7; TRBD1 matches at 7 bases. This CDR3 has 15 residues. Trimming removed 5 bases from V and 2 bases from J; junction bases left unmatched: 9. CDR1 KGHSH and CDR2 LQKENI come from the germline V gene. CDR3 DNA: TGTGCCAGCTCAAATCCGGGACAGCTAGCCTACGAGCAGTACTTC. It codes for CASSNPGQLAYEQYF.

The CDR3 sequence: CASSPKSSYEQYF. The CDR3 coding sequence is TGTGCCAGCTCACCAAAGAGCTCCTACGAGCAGTACTTC. The chain employs TRBV18 and TRBJ2-7; D gene unclear. Trimming shortened V by 2 bases and J by 0 bases, and 5 bases separated the two germline ends. CDR3 size: 13 residues. In germline, CDR1 is KGHSH, CDR2 LQKENI.

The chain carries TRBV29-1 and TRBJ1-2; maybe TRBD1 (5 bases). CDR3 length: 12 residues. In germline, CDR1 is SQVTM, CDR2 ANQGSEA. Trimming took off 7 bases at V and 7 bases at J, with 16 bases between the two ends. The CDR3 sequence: CSAVQGQFGYTF. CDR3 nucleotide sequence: TGCAGCGCGGTCCAGGGTCAGTTTGGCTACACCTTC.

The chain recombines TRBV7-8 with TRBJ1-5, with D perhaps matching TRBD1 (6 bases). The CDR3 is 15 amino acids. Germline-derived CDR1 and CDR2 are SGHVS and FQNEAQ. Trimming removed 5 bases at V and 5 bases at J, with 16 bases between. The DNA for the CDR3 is TGTGCCAGCAGCGCCCAGGGGACGGGGGATCAGCCCCAGCATTTT. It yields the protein CASSAQGTGDQPQHF. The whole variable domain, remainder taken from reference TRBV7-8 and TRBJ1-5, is GAGVSQSPRYKVAKRGQDVALRCDPISGHVSLFWYQQALGQGPEFLTYFQNEAQLDKSGLPSDRFFAERPEGSVSTLKIQRTQQEDSAVYLCASSAQGTGDQPQHFGDGTRLSIL.

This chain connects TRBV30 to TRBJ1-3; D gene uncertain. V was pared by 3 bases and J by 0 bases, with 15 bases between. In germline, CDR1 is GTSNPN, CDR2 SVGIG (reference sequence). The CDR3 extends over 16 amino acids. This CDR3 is CAWRLGAGPSGNTIYF. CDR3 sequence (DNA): TGTGCCTGGAGACTGGGTGCAGGCCCCTCTGGAAACACCATATATTTT. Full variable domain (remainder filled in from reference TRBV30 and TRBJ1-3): SQTIHQWPATLVQPVGSPLSLECTVEGTSNPNLYWYRQAAGRGLQLLFYSVGIGQISSEVPQNLSASRPQDRQFILSSKKLLLSDSGFYLCAWRLGAGPSGNTIYFGEGSWLTVV.

This CDR3 is CASSRDTATYEQYF. DNA for the CDR3: TGTGCCAGCAGTAGGGACACTGCGACCTACGAGCAGTACTTC. The chain is built from TRBV6-1 and TRBJ2-7; weak D call: TRBD1 (6 bases). CDR1 and CDR2 (germline): MNHNS, SASEGT. Trimming took off 5 bases at V and 2 bases at J, with 13 bases between the two ends. The CDR3 spans 14 residues.

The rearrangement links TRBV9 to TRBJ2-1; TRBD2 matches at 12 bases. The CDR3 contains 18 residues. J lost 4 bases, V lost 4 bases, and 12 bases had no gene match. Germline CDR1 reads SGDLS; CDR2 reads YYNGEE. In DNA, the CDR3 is TGTGCCAGCAGCTCCCGGACTAGCGGGGTGCCGGTTTACAATGAGCAGTTCTTC. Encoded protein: CASSSRTSGVPVYNEQFF.

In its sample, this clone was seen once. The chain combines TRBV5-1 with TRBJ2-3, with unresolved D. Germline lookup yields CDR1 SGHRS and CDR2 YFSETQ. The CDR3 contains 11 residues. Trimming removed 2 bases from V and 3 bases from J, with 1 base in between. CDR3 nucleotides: TGCGCCAGCAGCTTTACAGATACGCAGTATTTT. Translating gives CASSFTDTQYF.

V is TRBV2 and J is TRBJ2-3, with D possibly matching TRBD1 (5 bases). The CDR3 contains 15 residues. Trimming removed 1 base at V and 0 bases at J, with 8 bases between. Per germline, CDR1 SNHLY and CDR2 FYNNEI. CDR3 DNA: TGTGCCAGCAGTGAAGGGTGGGGCAGCACAGATACGCAGTATTTT. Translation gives CASSEGWGSTDTQYF.

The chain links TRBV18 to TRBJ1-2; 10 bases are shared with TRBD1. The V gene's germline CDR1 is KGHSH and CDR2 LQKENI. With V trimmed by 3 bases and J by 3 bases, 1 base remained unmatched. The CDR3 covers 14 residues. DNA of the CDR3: TGTGCCAGCTCACCGGACAGGGGGGACTATGGCTACACCTTC. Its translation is CASSPDRGDYGYTF. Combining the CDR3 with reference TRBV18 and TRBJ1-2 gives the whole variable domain NAGVMQNPRHLVRRRGQEARLRCSPMKGHSHVYWYRQLPEEGLKFMVYLQKENIIDESGMPKERFSAEFPKEGPSILRIQQVVRGDSAAYFCASSPDRGDYGYTFGSGTRLTVV.

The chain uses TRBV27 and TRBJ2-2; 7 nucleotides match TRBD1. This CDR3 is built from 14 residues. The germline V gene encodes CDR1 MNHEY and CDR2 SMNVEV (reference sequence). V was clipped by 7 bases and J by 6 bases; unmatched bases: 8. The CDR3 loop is CASTRPGGSGELFF. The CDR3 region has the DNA TGTGCCAGCACGCGGCCAGGGGGTTCCGGGGAGCTGTTTTTT.